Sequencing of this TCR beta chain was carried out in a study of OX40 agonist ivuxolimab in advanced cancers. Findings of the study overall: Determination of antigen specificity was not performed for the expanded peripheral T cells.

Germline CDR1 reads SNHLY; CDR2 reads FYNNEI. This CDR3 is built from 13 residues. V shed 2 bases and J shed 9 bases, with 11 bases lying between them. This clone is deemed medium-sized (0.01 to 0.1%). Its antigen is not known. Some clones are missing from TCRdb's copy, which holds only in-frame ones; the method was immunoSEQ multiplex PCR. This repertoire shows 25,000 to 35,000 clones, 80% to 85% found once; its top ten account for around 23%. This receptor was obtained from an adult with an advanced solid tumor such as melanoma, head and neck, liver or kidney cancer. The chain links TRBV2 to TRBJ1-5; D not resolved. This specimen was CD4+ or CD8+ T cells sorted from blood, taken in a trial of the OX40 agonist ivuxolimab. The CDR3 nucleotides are TGTGCCAGCAGTGAACCGGGCGTTCGGCCCCAGCATTTT. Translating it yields CASSEPGVRPQHF.